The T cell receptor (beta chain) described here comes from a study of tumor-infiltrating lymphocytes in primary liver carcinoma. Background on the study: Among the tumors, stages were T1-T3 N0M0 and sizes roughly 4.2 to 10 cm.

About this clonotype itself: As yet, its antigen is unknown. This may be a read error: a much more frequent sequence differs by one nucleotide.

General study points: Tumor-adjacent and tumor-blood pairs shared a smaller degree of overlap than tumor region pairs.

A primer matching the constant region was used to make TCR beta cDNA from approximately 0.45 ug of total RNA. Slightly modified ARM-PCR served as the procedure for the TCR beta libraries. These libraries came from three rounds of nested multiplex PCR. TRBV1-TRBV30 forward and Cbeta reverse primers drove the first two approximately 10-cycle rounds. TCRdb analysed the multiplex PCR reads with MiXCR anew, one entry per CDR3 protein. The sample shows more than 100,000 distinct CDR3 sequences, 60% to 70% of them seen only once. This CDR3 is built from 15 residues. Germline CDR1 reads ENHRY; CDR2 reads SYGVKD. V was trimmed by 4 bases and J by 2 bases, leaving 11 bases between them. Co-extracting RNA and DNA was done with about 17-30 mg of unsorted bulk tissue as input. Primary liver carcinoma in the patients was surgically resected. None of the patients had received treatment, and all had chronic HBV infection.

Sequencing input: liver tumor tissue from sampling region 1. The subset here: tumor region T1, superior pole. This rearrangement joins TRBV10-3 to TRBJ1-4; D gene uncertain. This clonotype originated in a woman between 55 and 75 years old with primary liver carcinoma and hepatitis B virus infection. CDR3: CAISGVGSTNEKLFF. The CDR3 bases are TGTGCCATCAGTGGTGTCGGTTCGACTAATGAAAAACTGTTTTTT.